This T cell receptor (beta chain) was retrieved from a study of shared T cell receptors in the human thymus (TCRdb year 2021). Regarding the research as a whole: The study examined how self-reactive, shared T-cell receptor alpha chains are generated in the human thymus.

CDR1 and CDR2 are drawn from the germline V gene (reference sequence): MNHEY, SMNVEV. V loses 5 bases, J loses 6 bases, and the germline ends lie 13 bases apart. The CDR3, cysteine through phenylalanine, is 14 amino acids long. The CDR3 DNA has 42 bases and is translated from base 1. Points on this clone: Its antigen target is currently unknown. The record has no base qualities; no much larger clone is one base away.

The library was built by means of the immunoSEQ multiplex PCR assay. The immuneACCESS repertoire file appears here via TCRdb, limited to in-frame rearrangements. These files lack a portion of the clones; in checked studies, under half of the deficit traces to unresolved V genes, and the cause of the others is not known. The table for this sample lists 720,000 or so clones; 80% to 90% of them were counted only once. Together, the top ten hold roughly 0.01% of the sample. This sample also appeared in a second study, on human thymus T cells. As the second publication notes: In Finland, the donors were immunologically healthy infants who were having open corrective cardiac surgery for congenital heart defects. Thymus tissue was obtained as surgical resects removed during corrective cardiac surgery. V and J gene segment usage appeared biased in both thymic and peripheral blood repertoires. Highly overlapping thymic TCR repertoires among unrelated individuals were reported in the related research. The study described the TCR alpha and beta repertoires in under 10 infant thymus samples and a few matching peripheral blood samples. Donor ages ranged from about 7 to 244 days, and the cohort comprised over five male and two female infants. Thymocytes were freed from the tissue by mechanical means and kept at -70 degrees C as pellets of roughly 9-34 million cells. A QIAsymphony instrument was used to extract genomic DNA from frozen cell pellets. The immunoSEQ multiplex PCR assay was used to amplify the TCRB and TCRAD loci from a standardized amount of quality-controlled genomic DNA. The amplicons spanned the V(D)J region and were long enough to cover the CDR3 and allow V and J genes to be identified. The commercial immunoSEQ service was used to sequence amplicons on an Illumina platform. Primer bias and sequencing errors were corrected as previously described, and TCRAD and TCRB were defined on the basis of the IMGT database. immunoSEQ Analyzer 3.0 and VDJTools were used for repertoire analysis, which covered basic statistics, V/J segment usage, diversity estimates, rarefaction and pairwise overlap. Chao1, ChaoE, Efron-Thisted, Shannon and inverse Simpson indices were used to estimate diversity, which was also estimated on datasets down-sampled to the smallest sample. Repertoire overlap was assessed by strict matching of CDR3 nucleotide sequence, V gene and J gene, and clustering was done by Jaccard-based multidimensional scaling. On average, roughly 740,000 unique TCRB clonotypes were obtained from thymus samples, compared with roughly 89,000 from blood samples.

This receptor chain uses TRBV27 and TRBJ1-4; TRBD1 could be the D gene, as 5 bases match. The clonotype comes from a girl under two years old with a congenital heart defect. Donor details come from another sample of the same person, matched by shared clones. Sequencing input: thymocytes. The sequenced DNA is TGTGCCAGCAGTAAGGGAAGGGGTGATGAAAAACTGTTTTTT. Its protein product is CASSKGRGDEKLFF.